The T cell receptor beta chain described here comes from a study of glioma-infiltrating T cells. Across the study: Presurgical dexamethasone in glioma patients lasted six or fewer days.

Using RNA template, CDR3s of TCR alpha and beta were amplified with iRepertoire arm-PCR. Tissue mRNA or PBMC total RNA, roughly 90-400 ng, went into one-step reverse transcription and amplification. MiXCR, applied by TCRdb to the multiplex PCR reads, yields one record per CDR3 protein. The sample carries 300,000 to 450,000 distinct CDR3 sequences, roughly 41% recorded once. Many counts were recorded for this clonotype. The CDR3 has 14 residues. Trimming took 4 bases from V and 2 from J, leaving 10 bases between them. Germline V lookup: CDR1 SEHNR, CDR2 FQNEAQ (reference sequence). Sequencing used glioma tissue, nonneoplastic brain tissue, or PBMCs (not recorded which). The TCR was taken from a human donor with low-grade glioma or glioblastoma, undergoing nonglioma brain surgery, or in good health (not recorded which). V gene TRBV7-9 combines with J gene TRBJ2-3; D possibly corresponds to TRBD2 (6 bases). CDR3 coding DNA: TGTGCCAGCAGCTCGGGACTGTCCACAGATACGCAGTATTTT. Protein sequence: CASSSGLSTDTQYF.